Presented here are 19 T cell receptor beta chains from one specimen sequenced in a study of regulatory T cells in long-lasting Graves disease. Combining iRepertoire HTBI primers with Arm-PCR of CDR3 regions, the authors built TCR beta libraries. TCRdb reprocessed the multiplex PCR reads via MiXCR and lists one record per CDR3 protein. Of roughly 400,000 distinct CDR3 sequences listed, roughly 20% are singletons. Time point defined: persistent/refractory GD, antithyroid drugs over 5 years with positive TRAb. With RNA extracted from PBMCs as input, the TCR library was made. The sequencing here drew on peripheral blood mononuclear cells (PBMCs), taken when the disease was refractory, from a patient treated with antithyroid drugs. These receptors all come from a female donor with Graves disease.

Remarks on this clonotype: A much larger clone lies one base from this, so it may be a read error. Given the absence of the conserved phenylalanine or tryptophan at the CDR3 end, a read error is likely. This sequence joins TRBV18 and TRBJ1-2, with D maybe TRBD1 (5 bases). V gave up 6 bases and J gave up 0 bases, with 17 bases separating them. This CDR3 contains 16 residues. Per germline, CDR1 KGHSH and CDR2 LQKENI. Written as DNA, the CDR3 is TGTGCCAGCTCGCTAACTGGGGAGACAGCTAACTATGGCTACACCTCC. Its protein is CASSLTGETANYGYTS.

The chain recombines TRBV3-1 with TRBJ2-7, with 7 bases fitting TRBD2. Unmatched junction bases numbered 11, after V lost 0 bases and J lost 3 bases. The CDR3 consists of 17 residues. Germline V gene data show CDR1 as LGHDT and CDR2 as YNNKEL (reference sequence). The CDR3 sequence is CASSQDRGGSRLYEQYF. The DNA of the CDR3 is TGTGCCAGCAGCCAAGATCGCGGCGGGAGCAGGCTCTACGAGCAGTACTTC.

This clonotype came up many times. The CDR3 is CASSLHGQWDYGYTF. The CDR3 bases are TGTGCCAGCAGTCTACATGGACAGTGGGATTATGGCTACACCTTC. V is TRBV27 and J is TRBJ1-2; D may be TRBD1 (6 bases). Trimming stripped 5 bases from V and 5 bases from J, with 18 bases between. The germline V gene has CDR1 MNHEY and CDR2 SMNVEV (reference sequence). The length of the CDR3 is 15 residues.

The chain uses TRBV20-1 and TRBJ1-5, with TRBD1 as a possible D gene (5 bases). The germline V gene has CDR1 DFQATT and CDR2 SNEGSKA (reference sequence). The CDR3 is made up of 16 amino acids. V was clipped by 3 bases and J by 0 bases, with 15 bases between them. CDR3 DNA: TGCAGTGCTAGGGACAACCGGGCCTATAGCAATCAGCCCCAGCATTTT. Its protein is CSARDNRAYSNQPQHF.

This clonotype was detected ten times or more. The V call is TRBV6-2 or TRBV6-3, the J call TRBJ1-1; tentative D call: TRBD1 (6 bases). CDR1 and CDR2 from the germline V gene are MNHEY and SVGEGT. The length of the CDR3 is 13 residues. V was clipped by 5 bases and J by 6 bases, with 13 bases between them. The CDR3 spells CASSEGGGPEAFF. In DNA, the CDR3 is TGTGCCAGCAGTGAAGGGGGGGGCCCTGAAGCTTTCTTT.

This chain uses TRBV12-3 or TRBV12-4 with TRBJ2-1; 11 bases map to TRBD1. V lost 6 bases to trimming and J lost 4 bases; unmatched junction nucleotides: 8. This CDR3 is 16 amino acids long. CDR3 bases: TGTGCCAGCAGGGGGACAGGGGGTTCCTTTTACAATGAGCAGTTCTTC. This translates into CASRGTGGSFYNEQFF.

This clonotype was seen at least ten times. The CDR3 region has the DNA TGTGCCAGCAGCTCAAGAAGGACTAGCGAGAGCCCCTACGAGCAGTACTTC. It codes for CASSSRRTSESPYEQYF. The rearrangement joins TRBV3-1 to TRBJ2-7; 9 bases match TRBD2. This CDR3 contains 17 residues. V was pared by 5 bases and J by 2 bases, with 13 bases of the junction left unmatched. CDR1 and CDR2 (germline): LGHDT, YNNKEL (reference sequence).

The table lists this clonotype with many counts. This chain uses TRBV6-9 with TRBJ1-2; tentative D call: TRBD1 (6 bases). This CDR3 region has 13 residues. V gave up 3 bases and J gave up 5 bases, with 10 bases separating them. Germline CDR1 reads MNHGY; CDR2 reads SVAAGI. CDR3 DNA sequence: TGTGCCAGCAGTTACGACAGGCGTTATGGCTACACCTTC. Encoded protein: CASSYDRRYGYTF.

This chain connects TRBV28 to TRBJ2-3, with D maybe TRBD1 (5 bases). CDR1 is MDHEN, CDR2 SYDVKM, per germline. There are 16 residues in the CDR3. V lost 6 bases and J lost 0, with 16 bases in between. The CDR3 loop is CASSPLDSTSTDTQYF. As DNA, the CDR3 is TGTGCCAGCAGCCCCCTTGACAGTACTAGCACAGATACGCAGTATTTT.

This clonotype was counted at least ten times. This chain connects TRBV2 to TRBJ2-7, with D perhaps TRBD1 (5 bases). The CDR3 length is 13 residues. Trimming took off 4 bases at V and 5 bases at J, with 12 bases between the two ends. Germline lookup yields CDR1 SNHLY and CDR2 FYNNEI. The CDR3, as DNA: TGTGCCAGCAGTGCTGGCAGGGCCCACGAGCAGTACTTC. Protein product: CASSAGRAHEQYF.

In its sample, this clonotype was seen many times. V gene TRBV20-1 combines with J gene TRBJ2-7, with D unclear. V was pared by 6 bases and J by 5 bases, with 17 bases between. This CDR3 spans 13 amino acids. Germline V lookup: CDR1 DFQATT, CDR2 SNEGSKA (reference sequence). For the CDR3, the DNA is TGCAGTGCCCCACCCCGGAGTAGGAACGAGCAGTACTTC. Protein product: CSAPPRSRNEQYF.

This clonotype was counted once. The chain uses TRBV7-2 and TRBJ1-2, with TRBD1 as a possible D gene (6 bases). Germline V gives CDR1 SGHTA, CDR2 FQGNSA. This CDR3 region has 12 residues. Trimming shortened V by 9 bases and J by 4 bases, and 12 bases separated the two germline ends. Here the CDR3 DNA reads TGTACCAGACGAAGGGGGGCCTATGGCTACACCTTC. It translates to CTRRRGAYGYTF.

This clonotype was observed a handful of times. The chain carries TRBV10-1 and TRBJ2-2; D uncertain. Deletions cut 3 bases from V and 5 bases from J, with 13 bases between. The germline gives CDR1 WNHNN, CDR2 SYGVQD (reference sequence). The CDR3 covers 15 residues. CDR3: CASSDGRGYTGELFF. CDR3 in DNA: TGCGCCAGCAGTGATGGTCGAGGTTATACCGGGGAGCTGTTTTTT.

In this sample, this clonotype turned up many times. This chain uses TRBV7-2 with TRBJ2-7; D remains unclear. The V gene's germline CDR1 is SGHTA and CDR2 FQGNSA. The CDR3 length is 13 residues. V gave up 1 base and J gave up 4 bases, with 8 bases separating them. The CDR3 nucleotides read TGTGCCAGCAGCTTAGTGGTTCAATACGAGCAGTACTTC. It yields the protein CASSLVVQYEQYF.

The rearrangement joins TRBV29-1 to TRBJ2-7; 10 bases agree with TRBD2. This CDR3 is built from 13 residues. J gave up 6 bases and V 6 bases, and 8 bases lay outside the gene matches. CDR1 and CDR2 from the germline V gene are SQVTM and ANQGSEA. This chain's CDR3 is CSVGSSGSLEQYF. For the CDR3, the DNA is TGCAGCGTCGGTTCTAGCGGGAGCCTCGAGCAGTACTTC.

This clonotype was counted many times. This sequence joins TRBV19 and TRBJ1-5; no definite D call. This CDR3 has 13 amino acids. Germline CDR1 is LNHDA and CDR2 is SQIVND (reference sequence). V shed 4 bases and J shed 1 base, with 5 bases lying between them. CDR3 amino acids: CASSTESNQPQHF. The CDR3 bases are TGTGCCAGTAGTACAGAAAGCAATCAGCCCCAGCATTTT.

The chain's CDR3 is CASSPQGNEQYF. CDR3 nucleotide sequence: TGTGCCAGCAGCCCACAGGGTAACGAGCAGTACTTC. The J gene is TRBJ2-7, the V gene TRBV7-9; the D gene is possibly TRBD1 (6 bases). This CDR3 spans 12 amino acids. Trimming left V 5 bases short and J 5 bases short, with 10 bases between. CDR1 and CDR2 (germline): SEHNR, FQNEAQ (reference sequence).

This clonotype appeared a few times. The CDR3 DNA reads TGTGCCAGCAGTCTGACCCAGGTGGTCGATGGCTACACCTTC. This codes for CASSLTQVVDGYTF. The rearrangement links TRBV2 to TRBJ1-2; D not resolved. The CDR3 totals 14 residues. Germline CDR1 reads SNHLY; CDR2 reads FYNNEI. The V end was cut by 5 bases, the J end by 6 bases, with 16 bases between.

This clonotype appeared many times. J is TRBJ1-1 and V is TRBV6-2 or TRBV6-3; D not certain. Trimming stripped 5 bases from V and 0 bases from J, with 13 bases between. CDR3 length: 15 amino acids. Germline CDR1 is MNHEY and CDR2 is SVGEGT. CDR3 coding DNA: TGTGCCAGCAGTGGATTGACAAGCATGAACACTGAAGCTTTCTTT. It is translated as CASSGLTSMNTEAFF.